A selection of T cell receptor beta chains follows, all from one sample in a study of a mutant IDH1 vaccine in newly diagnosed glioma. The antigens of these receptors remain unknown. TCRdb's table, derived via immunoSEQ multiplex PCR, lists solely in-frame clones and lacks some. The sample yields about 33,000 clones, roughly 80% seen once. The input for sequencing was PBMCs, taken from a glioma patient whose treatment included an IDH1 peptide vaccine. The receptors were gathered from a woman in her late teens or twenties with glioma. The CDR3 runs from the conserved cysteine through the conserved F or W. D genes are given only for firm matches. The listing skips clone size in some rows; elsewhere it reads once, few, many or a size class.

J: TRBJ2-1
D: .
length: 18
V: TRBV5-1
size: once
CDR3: CASSSGIRVGVVYNEQFF
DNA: TGCGCCAGCAGCTCCGGGATCAGGGTTGGAGTCGTCTACAATGAGCAGTTCTTC

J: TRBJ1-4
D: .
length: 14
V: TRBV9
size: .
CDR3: CASSEGGRDEKLFF
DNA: TGTGCCAGCAGCGAGGGGGGGCGAGATGAAAAACTGTTTTTT

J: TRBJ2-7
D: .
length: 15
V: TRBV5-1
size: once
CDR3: CASSLEGPLSYEQYF
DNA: TGCGCCAGCAGCTTGGAAGGGCCCCTCTCCTACGAGCAGTACTTC

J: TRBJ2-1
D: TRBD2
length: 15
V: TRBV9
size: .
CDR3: CASSAMGLAAPKQFF
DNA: TGTGCCAGCAGCGCGATGGGACTAGCGGCCCCTAAGCAGTTCTTC

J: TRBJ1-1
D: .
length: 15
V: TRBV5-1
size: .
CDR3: CASSLGWGTNTEAFF
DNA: TGCGCCAGCAGCTTGGGGTGGGGGACGAACACTGAAGCTTTCTTT

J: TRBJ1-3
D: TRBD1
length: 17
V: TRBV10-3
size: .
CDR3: CAISEPRTGVGGNTIYF
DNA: TGTGCCATCAGTGAACCCCGGACAGGGGTTGGTGGAAACACCATATATTTT

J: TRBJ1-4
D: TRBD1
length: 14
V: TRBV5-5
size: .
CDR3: CASSGTATNEKLFF
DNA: TGTGCCAGCAGCGGGACAGCAACTAATGAAAAACTGTTTTTT

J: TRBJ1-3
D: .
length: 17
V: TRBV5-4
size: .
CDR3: CASSSGQGLSSGNTIYF
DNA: TGTGCCAGCAGCTCAGGGCAGGGTCTGAGCTCTGGAAACACCATATATTTT

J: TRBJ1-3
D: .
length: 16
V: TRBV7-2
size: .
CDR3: CASSLVEQGTGNTIYF
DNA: TGTGCCAGCAGCTTAGTTGAACAGGGTACTGGAAACACCATATATTTT

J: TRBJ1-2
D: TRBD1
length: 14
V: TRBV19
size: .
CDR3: CASSLTTGGYGYTF
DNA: TGTGCCAGTAGTCTGACTACAGGGGGCTATGGCTACACCTTC

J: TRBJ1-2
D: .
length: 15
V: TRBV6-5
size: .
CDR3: CASRVTGFVGYGYTF
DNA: TGTGCCAGCAGAGTCACAGGGTTCGTCGGCTATGGCTACACCTTC

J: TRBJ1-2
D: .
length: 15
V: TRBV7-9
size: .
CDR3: CASSPLGLANYGYTF
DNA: TGTGCCAGCAGCCCATTAGGCCTAGCTAACTATGGCTACACCTTC

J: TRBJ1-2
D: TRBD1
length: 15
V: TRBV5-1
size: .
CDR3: CASSGGQEFNYGYTF
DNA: TGCGCCAGCAGCGGAGGACAGGAGTTTAACTATGGCTACACCTTC

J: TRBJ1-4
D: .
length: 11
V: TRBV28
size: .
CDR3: CASSTGEKLFF
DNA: TGTGCCAGCAGTACCGGCGAAAAACTGTTTTTT

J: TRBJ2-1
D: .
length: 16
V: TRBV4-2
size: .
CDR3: CASSPEASGVINEQFF
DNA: TGTGCCAGCAGCCCTGAGGCCAGTGGGGTCATCAATGAGCAGTTCTTC

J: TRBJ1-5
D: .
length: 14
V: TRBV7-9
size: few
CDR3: CASSLEGRDQPQHF
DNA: TGTGCCAGCAGCTTAGAGGGAAGGGATCAGCCCCAGCATTTT

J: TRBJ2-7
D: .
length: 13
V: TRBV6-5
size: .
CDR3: CASNKGGGDEQYF
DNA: TGTGCCAGCAATAAGGGAGGGGGCGACGAGCAGTACTTC